This TCR beta chain was observed in a study of blood T cell repertoires in COVID-19. Overall study context: T cells, B-cell-depleted T cells, or PBMCs supplied cDNA or gDNA.

This CDR3 is built from 13 residues. Germline CDR1 is MDHEN and CDR2 is SYDVKM. Trimming took 10 bases from V and 2 from J, leaving 14 bases between them. This clone was observed once. The protocol was immunoSEQ multiplex PCR, while the TCRdb copy is restricted to in-frame clones and leaves out a portion. The sample has more than 90,000 clones, less than 85% seen once. The sequence was obtained from a woman in her seventies with active or convalescent COVID-19. The specimen was peripheral blood. The chain joins TRBV28 to TRBJ1-1, with D unresolved. Here the CDR3 reads CATQIGQNTEAFF. The DNA for the CDR3 is TGTGCCACCCAGATTGGCCAAAACACTGAAGCTTTCTTT.